The 21 T cell receptor beta chains presented below share a single source sample, sequenced in a study of monozygotic twins with inflammatory bowel disease. For each CDR3 protein, TCRdb gives one entry from its re-call of the 5' RACE reads, without DNA. This table lists around 380,000 distinct CDR3 sequences. The specimen was blood. The receptors originated from a human donor with ulcerative colitis or Crohn's disease, or a healthy co-twin of an affected twin (not recorded which).

V and J are TRBV20-1 and TRBJ2-1; the D call of TRBD2 rests on TCRdb alone, since no DNA is present to check it. The CDR3 sequence is 16 residues long. CDR1 DFQATT and CDR2 SNEGSKA come from the germline V gene (reference sequence). This chain's CDR3 is CSAVVLSGGALGEQFF.

The chain has TRBV3-1 and TRBJ2-3. The germline CDR1 and CDR2 sequences are LGHDT and YNNKEL (reference sequence). CDR3 length equals 14 residues. The CDR3 loop is CASSQLPTADTQYF.

The V gene is TRBV19, the J gene TRBJ2-7; the TCRdb D gene call, TRBD2, has no DNA to confirm it. The CDR3 is 15 residues long. CDR1 is LNHDA, CDR2 SQIVND, per germline (reference sequence). The CDR3 protein is CASSIVRRPPYEQYF. Based on the CDR3 plus reference TRBV19 and TRBJ2-7, the full variable domain is DGGITQSPKYLFRKEGQNVTLSCEQNLNHDAMYWYRQDPGQGLRLIYYSQIVNDFQKGDIAEGYSVSREKKESFPLTVTSAQKNPTAFYLCASSIVRRPPYEQYFGPGTRLTVT.

V is TRBV5-1 and J is TRBJ1-1. The CDR3 runs to 13 residues. The germline gives CDR1 SGHRS, CDR2 YFSETQ. This CDR3 reads CASSLAPATEAFF.

The chain couples TRBV7-9 to TRBJ1-2. The CDR3 runs to 13 residues. Per germline, CDR1 SEHNR and CDR2 FQNEAQ (reference sequence). CDR3 protein: CASSLGSANGYTF.

The chain carries TRBV5-1 and TRBJ1-1; checking the TCRdb D call of TRBD1 is not possible without DNA. This CDR3 comprises 14 residues. Germline CDR1 SGHRS, CDR2 YFSETQ. CDR3 sequence: CASKPTGANTEAFF.

This sequence joins TRBV7-9 and TRBJ2-7. CDR3 length: 11 amino acids. Germline assignment: CDR1 SEHNR and CDR2 FQNEAQ (reference sequence). CDR3 amino acids: CASSLDLEQYF.

The chain has TRBV11-2 and TRBJ2-1; the TCRdb D gene call, TRBD2, has no DNA to confirm it. The CDR3 runs 16 residues. Germline CDR1 and CDR2: SGHAT and FQNNGV. The CDR3: CASNPLSGRAWDEQFF. Based on the CDR3 plus reference TRBV11-2 and TRBJ2-1, the full variable domain is EAGVAQSPRYKIIEKRQSVAFWCNPISGHATLYWYQQILGQGPKLLIQFQNNGVVDDSQLPKDRFSAERLKGVDSTLKIQPAKLEDSAVYLCASNPLSGRAWDEQFFGPGTRLTVL.

The chain carries TRBV30 and TRBJ2-3; the D gene TCRdb calls, TRBD2, cannot be checked with no DNA. The CDR3 spans 14 residues. Germline loops: CDR1 GTSNPN, CDR2 SVGIG (reference sequence). CDR3 protein: CAWSVGGVTDTQYF.

This sequence joins TRBV5-6 and TRBJ2-2; TCRdb's D call of TRBD1 is untestable without DNA. In germline, CDR1 is SGHDT, CDR2 YYEEEE. This CDR3 contains 17 residues. This CDR3 reads CASSSPHRGKVSGELFF. Based on the CDR3 plus reference TRBV5-6 and TRBJ2-2, the full variable domain is DAGVTQSPTHLIKTRGQQVTLRCSPKSGHDTVSWYQQALGQGPQFIFQYYEEEERQRGNFPDRFSGHQFPNYSSELNVNALLLGDSALYLCASSSPHRGKVSGELFFGEGSRLTVL.

V and J are TRBV5-1 and TRBJ1-1; TCRdb proposes TRBD1, but this gene call is untestable without DNA. The germline V gene encodes CDR1 SGHRS and CDR2 YFSETQ. CDR3 size: 14 residues. This chain's CDR3 is CASSLLRTPLEAFF.

The V gene is TRBV9, the J gene TRBJ2-7; the TRBD2 assignment by TCRdb is unverifiable without DNA. The V gene's germline CDR1 is SGDLS and CDR2 YYNGEE. The CDR3 consists of 14 residues. This CDR3 reads CASSVSNSGHEQYF. Looking up the rest from reference TRBV9 and TRBJ2-7 gives the full variable domain: DSGVTQTPKHLITATGQRVTLRCSPRSGDLSVYWYQQSLDQGLQFLIQYYNGEERAKGNILERFSAQQFPDLHSELNLSSLELGDSALYFCASSVSNSGHEQYFGPGTRLTVT.

The chain is built from TRBV5-1 and TRBJ2-7; TCRdb's D call, TRBD1, is unchecked because there is no DNA. CDR1 is SGHRS and CDR2 is YFSETQ in the germline V gene. The CDR3 runs to 14 residues. The CDR3 here is CASSPGQGLDEQYF.

The chain couples TRBV12-3 or TRBV12-4 to TRBJ1-1; TCRdb gives TRBD1 as the D gene, but with no DNA this cannot be confirmed. CDR3 size: 14 residues. The CDR3 here is CASSRTGGYTEAFF.

The chain is built from TRBV11-3 and TRBJ2-5; TCRdb's assignment of TRBD1 cannot be checked, as there is no DNA. Germline CDR1 reads SGHNT; CDR2 reads YENEEA. The length of the CDR3 is 16 residues. The CDR3 loop is CASSQATGGYMETQYF.

The chain couples TRBV3-1 to TRBJ2-7; TCRdb reports TRBD2, a call that lacks DNA to check it against. The CDR3 runs to 14 residues. Germline CDR1 LGHDT, CDR2 YNNKEL (reference sequence). The CDR3: CASSQAGGTYEQYF.

The V gene is TRBV6-5, the J gene TRBJ2-3; TCRdb returns TRBD1, unconfirmable since there is no DNA. Germline CDR1 MNHEY, CDR2 SVGAGI. This CDR3 is built from 12 residues. CDR3 sequence: CASSPGGNTQYF.

The chain couples TRBV7-6 to TRBJ2-1; TCRdb's assignment of TRBD1 cannot be checked, as there is no DNA. Germline V lookup: CDR1 SGHVS, CDR2 FNYEAQ. This CDR3 contains 14 residues. Here the CDR3 reads CASRPPGGRNEQFF.

The V gene is TRBV20-1, the J gene TRBJ2-5; as DNA is missing, the TRBD1 call by TCRdb cannot be tested. CDR3 length: 14 residues. Germline V lookup: CDR1 DFQATT, CDR2 SNEGSKA (reference sequence). CDR3 residues: CSAPPQQAQETQYF.

The chain recombines TRBV18 with TRBJ2-1; there is no DNA to check the TCRdb D call of TRBD2. Germline values: CDR1 KGHSH, CDR2 LQKENI. CDR3 length equals 19 residues. The chain's CDR3 is CASSQFSLSGGPGYNEQFF.

The chain couples TRBV9 to TRBJ2-7; TCRdb picks TRBD1, but there is no DNA to check that call. The CDR3 runs 16 residues. The V gene's germline CDR1 is SGDLS and CDR2 YYNGEE. CDR3 loop: CASSVAGQGAGYEQYF. Together with reference TRBV9 and TRBJ2-7, the CDR3 gives the full variable domain: DSGVTQTPKHLITATGQRVTLRCSPRSGDLSVYWYQQSLDQGLQFLIQYYNGEERAKGNILERFSAQQFPDLHSELNLSSLELGDSALYFCASSVAGQGAGYEQYFGPGTRLTVT.